The source of this T cell receptor beta chain is a study of graft-versus-host responses after intestinal transplantation. As for the study in general: Every recipient had anti-thymocyte globulin induction and around 3 years of tacrolimus plus steroids. Study-wide results and caveats: GvH clones surfaced in recipient marrow, some emerging earlier in ileum or blood. The highest levels of circulating GvH clones went along with early declines in HvG clones after transplant. Clonal ratios of graft-versus-host to host-versus-graft in allografts were high for patients exhibiting graft-donor T cell macrochimerism.

Libraries were prepared by immunoSEQ multiplex PCR; TCRdb keeps only in-frame clonotypes and omits some of them. Of tens of thousands of clones in the sample, 94% are singletons; the top ten hold 0.4% to 0.55%. The V gene's germline CDR1 is SGHNT and CDR2 YENEEA. Trimming removed 1 base from V and 4 bases from J; junction bases left unmatched: 0. This CDR3 contains 15 residues. With regard to this clone: The antigen is unknown.

The V and J genes are TRBV11-3 and TRBJ2-5; 13 nucleotides line up with TRBD2. The origin of this receptor is a human patient who received an intestinal transplant, so some T cells may come from the graft donor. Sample: PBMCs, taken 156 days after intestinal transplant. In nucleotides, the CDR3 is TGTGCCAGCAGCTTAGGGACTAGCGGGAGAGAGACCCAGTACTTC. Its translation is CASSLGTSGRETQYF. Using reference TRBV11-3 and TRBJ2-5 for the parts outside the CDR3, the full variable domain is EAGVVQSPRYKIIEKKQPVAFWCNPISGHNTLYWYLQNLGQGPELLIRYENEEAVDDSQLPKDRFSAERLKGVDSTLKIQPAELGDSAVYLCASSLGTSGRETQYFGPGTRLLVL.